The clone carrying this T cell receptor (beta chain) is a singleton in its sample. Its antigen is currently unknown. Libraries were prepared by immunoSEQ multiplex PCR; TCRdb keeps only in-frame clonotypes and omits some of them. The sample carries 50,000 or so clones, over 60% recorded once. The entry originates in a study of PD-1 blockade in mismatch repair-deficient tumors. Looked up from germline, CDR1 is SGHRS and CDR2 is YFSETQ. This CDR3 region has 14 residues. With 4 bases removed from V and 1 base from J, the gap between germline ends came to 12 bases. Study conclusions and caveats: Tumor-resident clones, often absent from pretreatment blood, expanded after pembrolizumab and then contracted.

The source material was PBMCs, sampled before pembrolizumab treatment. This sequence joins TRBV5-1 and TRBJ2-7; D is uncertain. The TCR sequence derives from an adult with mismatch repair-deficient cancer. The CDR3 loop reads CASSLPPLSYEQYF. CDR3 nucleotide sequence: TGCGCCAGCAGCCTACCCCCACTTTCCTACGAGCAGTACTTC.